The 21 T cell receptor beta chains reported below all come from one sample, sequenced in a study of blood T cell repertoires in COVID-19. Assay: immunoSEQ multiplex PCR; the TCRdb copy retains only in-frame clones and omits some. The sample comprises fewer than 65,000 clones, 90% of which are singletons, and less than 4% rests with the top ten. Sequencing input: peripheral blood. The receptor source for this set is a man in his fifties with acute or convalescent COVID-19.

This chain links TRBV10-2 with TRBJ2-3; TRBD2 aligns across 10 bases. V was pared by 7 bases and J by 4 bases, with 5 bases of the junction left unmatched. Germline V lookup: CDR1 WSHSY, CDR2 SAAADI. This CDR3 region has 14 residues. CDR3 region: CASIGSGRPDTQYF. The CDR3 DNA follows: TGCGCCAGCATTGGTAGCGGGAGGCCAGATACGCAGTATTTT.

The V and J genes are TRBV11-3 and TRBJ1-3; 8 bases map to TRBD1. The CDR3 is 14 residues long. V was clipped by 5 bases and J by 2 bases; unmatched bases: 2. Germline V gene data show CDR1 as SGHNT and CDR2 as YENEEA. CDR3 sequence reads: CASSPQGAGNTIYF. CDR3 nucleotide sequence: TGTGCCAGCAGCCCACAGGGGGCTGGAAACACCATATATTTT.

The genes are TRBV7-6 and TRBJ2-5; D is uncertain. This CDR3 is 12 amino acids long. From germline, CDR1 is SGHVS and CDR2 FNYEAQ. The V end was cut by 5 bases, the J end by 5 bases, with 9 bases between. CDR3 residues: CASSRKMETQYF. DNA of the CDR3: TGTGCCAGCAGCCGTAAAATGGAGACCCAGTACTTC.

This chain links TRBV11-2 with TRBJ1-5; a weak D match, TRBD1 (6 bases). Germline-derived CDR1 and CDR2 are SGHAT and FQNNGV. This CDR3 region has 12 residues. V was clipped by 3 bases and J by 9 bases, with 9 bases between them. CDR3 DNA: TGTGCCAGCAGCTTTAGCAGGGGGCCCCAGCATTTT. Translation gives CASSFSRGPQHF.

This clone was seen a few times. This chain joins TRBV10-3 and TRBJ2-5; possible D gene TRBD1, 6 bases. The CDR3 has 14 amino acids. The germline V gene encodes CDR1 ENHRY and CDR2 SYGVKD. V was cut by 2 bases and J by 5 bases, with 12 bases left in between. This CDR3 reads CAISEPRGMETQYF. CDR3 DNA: TGTGCCATCAGTGAGCCCAGGGGTATGGAGACCCAGTACTTC.

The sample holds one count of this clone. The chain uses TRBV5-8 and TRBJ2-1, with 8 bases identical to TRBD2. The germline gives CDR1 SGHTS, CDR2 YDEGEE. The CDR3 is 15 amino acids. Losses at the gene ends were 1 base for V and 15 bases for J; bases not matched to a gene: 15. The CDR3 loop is CASSLLGILAGSGFF. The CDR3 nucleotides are TGTGCCAGCAGCTTGTTGGGCATCTTAGCGGGATCTGGGTTCTTC.

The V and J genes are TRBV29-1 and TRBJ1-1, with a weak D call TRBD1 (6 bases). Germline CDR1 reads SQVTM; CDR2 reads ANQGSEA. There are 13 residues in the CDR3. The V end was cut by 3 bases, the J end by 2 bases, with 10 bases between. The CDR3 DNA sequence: TGCAGCGTTGACAAAGGGGGTAACACTGAAGCTTTCTTT. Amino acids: CSVDKGGNTEAFF.

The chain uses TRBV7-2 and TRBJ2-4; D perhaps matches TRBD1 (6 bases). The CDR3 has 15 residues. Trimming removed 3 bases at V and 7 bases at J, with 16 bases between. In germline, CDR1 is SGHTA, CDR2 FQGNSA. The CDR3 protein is CASSFRVGTGNIQYF. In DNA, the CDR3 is TGTGCCAGCAGCTTTCGGGTGGGAACAGGGAACATTCAGTACTTC.

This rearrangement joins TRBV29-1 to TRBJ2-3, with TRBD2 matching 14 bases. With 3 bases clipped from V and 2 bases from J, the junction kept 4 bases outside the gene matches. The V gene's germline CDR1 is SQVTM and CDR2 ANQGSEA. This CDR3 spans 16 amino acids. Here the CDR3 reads CSVDRLAGGITDTQYF. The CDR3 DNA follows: TGCAGCGTTGATCGACTAGCGGGAGGGATCACAGATACGCAGTATTTT.

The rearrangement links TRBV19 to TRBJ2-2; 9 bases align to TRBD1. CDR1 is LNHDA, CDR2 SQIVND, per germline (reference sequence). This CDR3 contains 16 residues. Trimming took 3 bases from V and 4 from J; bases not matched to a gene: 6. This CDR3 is CASSMVLQGATGELFF. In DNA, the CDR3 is TGTGCCAGTAGTATGGTACTACAGGGGGCCACCGGGGAGCTGTTTTTT.

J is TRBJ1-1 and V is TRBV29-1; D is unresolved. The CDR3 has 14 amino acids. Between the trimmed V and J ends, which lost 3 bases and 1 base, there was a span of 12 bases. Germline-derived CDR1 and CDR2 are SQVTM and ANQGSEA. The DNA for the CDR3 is TGCAGCGTTGATAGTCCGGGAAGGAACACTGAAGCTTTCTTT. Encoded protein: CSVDSPGRNTEAFF.

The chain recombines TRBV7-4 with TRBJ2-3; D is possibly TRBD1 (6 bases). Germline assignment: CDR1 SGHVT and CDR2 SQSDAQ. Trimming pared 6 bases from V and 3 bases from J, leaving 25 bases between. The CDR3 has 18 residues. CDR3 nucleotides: TGTGCCAGCAGGGAAGGGTTTGGCAGGGGAACACAAACAGATACGCAGTATTTT. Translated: CASREGFGRGTQTDTQYF.

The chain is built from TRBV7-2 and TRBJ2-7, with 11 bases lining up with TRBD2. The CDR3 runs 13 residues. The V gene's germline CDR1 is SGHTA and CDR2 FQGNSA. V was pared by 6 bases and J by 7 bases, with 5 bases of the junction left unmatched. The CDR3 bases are TGTGCCAGCAGGGGAACTAGCGGGAGTGAGCAGTACTTC. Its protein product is CASRGTSGSEQYF.

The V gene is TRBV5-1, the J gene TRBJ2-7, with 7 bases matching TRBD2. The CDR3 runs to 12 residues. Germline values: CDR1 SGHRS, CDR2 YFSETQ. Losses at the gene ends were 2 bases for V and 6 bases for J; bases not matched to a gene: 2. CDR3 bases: TGCGCCAGCAGCTTACTAGCGACCGAGCAGTACTTC. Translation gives CASSLLATEQYF.

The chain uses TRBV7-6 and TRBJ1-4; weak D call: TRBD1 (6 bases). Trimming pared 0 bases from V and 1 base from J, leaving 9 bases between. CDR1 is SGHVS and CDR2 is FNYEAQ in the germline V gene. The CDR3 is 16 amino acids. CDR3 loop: CASSLALGGTNEKLFF. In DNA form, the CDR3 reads TGTGCCAGCAGCTTAGCCCTAGGGGGAACTAATGAAAAACTGTTTTTT.

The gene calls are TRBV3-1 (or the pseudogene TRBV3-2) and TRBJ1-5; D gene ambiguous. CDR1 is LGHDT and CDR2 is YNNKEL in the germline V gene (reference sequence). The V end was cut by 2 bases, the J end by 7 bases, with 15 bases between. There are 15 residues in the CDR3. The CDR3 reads CASSQKQALGQPQHF. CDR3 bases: TGTGCCAGCAGCCAAAAGCAGGCCCTCGGACAGCCCCAGCATTTT.

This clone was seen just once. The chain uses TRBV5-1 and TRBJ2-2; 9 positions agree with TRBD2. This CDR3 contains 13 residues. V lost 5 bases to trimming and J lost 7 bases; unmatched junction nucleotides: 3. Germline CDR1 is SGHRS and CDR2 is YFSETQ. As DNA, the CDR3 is TGCGCCAGCAGTAGCGGGAGTCTCGGGGAGCTGTTTTTT. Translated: CASSSGSLGELFF.

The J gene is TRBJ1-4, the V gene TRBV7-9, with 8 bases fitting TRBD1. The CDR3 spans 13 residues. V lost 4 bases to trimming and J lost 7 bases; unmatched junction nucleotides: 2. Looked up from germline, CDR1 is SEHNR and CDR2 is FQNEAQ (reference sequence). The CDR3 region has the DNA TGTGCCAGCAGCTCGACAGGGGTTGAAAAACTGTTTTTT. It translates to CASSSTGVEKLFF.

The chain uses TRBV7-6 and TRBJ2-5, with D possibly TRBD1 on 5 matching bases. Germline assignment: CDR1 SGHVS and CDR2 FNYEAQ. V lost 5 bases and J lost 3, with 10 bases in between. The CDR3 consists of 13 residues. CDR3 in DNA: TGTGCCAGCAGCCCGACAGCAGAAGAGACCCAGTACTTC. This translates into CASSPTAEETQYF. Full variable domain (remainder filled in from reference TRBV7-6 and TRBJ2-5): GAGVSQSPRYKVTKRGQDVALRCDPISGHVSLYWYRQALGQGPEFLTYFNYEAQQDKSGLPNDRFSAERPEGSISTLTIQRTEQRDSAMYRCASSPTAEETQYFGPGTRLLVL.

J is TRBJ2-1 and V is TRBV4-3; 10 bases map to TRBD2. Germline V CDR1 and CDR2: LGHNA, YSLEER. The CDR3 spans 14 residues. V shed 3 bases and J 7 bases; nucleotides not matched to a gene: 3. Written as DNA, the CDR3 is TGCGCCAGCAGCCAGATAGCGGGAGGAAATGAGCAGTTCTTC. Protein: CASSQIAGGNEQFF.

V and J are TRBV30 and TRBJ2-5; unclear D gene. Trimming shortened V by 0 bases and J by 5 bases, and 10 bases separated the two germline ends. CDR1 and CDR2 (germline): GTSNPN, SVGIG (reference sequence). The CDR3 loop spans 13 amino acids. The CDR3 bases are TGTGCCTGGAGTGTACAATCGAGGGAGACCCAGTACTTC. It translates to CAWSVQSRETQYF.